These T cell receptor beta chains were read from a single sample in a study of T cell clonotyping in hematopoietic cell transplantation. Assay used: immunoSEQ multiplex PCR; TCRdb lists only in-frame clones, some missing. The table lists about 5,700 clones, 77% of them singletons. The specimen was PBMCs, collected 100 days after allogeneic stem cell transplant. The receptor source for this set is a male patient aged 50 to 60 who had an allogeneic stem cell transplant from an unrelated donor, so the T cells may come from the graft donor. Some clones in this sample may be carry-over from other donors' samples. CDR3s include the opening cysteine and the closing phenylalanine or tryptophan. The order of the fields is clone size, V gene, D gene, J gene, CDR3 length, CDR3 protein, CDR3 DNA. The D gene is left open where the match is weak. For some rows the clone size is stated as once, few or many, or as a class when expanded; others skip it.

>few|TRBV15|TRBD1|TRBJ2-2|15
CATSTGTANTGELFF
TGTGCCACGAGTACCGGGACAGCGAACACCGGGGAGCTGTTTTTT
>few|TRBV6-5|NA|TRBJ2-5|13
CASSRANQETQYF
TGTGCCAGCAGTAGGGCCAATCAAGAGACCCAGTACTTC
>NA|TRBV5-1|NA|TRBJ1-1|13
CASNEGRDTEAFF
TGCGCCAGCAACGAGGGGCGGGACACTGAAGCTTTCTTT
>few|TRBV30|NA|TRBJ1-5|14
CAWSEGGRGQPQHF
TGTGCCTGGAGTGAGGGGGGTAGAGGACAGCCCCAGCATTTT
>NA|TRBV9|TRBD2|TRBJ2-5|17
CASSERRGGPLQETQYF
TGTGCCAGCAGCGAGAGGCGGGGGGGGCCTCTCCAAGAGACCCAGTACTTC
>NA|TRBV29-1|TRBD1|TRBJ1-5|15
CSVGAGQGNGQPQHF
TGCAGCGTGGGGGCGGGACAGGGTAATGGTCAGCCCCAGCATTTT
>NA|TRBV5-1|TRBD2|TRBJ2-7|16
CASSQSTGTSIYEQYF
TGCGCCAGCAGCCAATCGACCGGGACTAGCATCTACGAGCAGTACTTC